These 17 T cell receptor beta chains were all obtained from the same sample, sequenced in a study of cytomegalovirus exposure and HLA in healthy donors. Researchers ran the PCR with 60 Vbeta and 13 Jbeta primers. Measured with immunoSEQ multiplex PCR; TCRdb has only the in-frame clones, and not every one. The sample yields 80,000 to 100,000 clones, of which the top ten take up around 3.4%. The material sequenced was PBMCs. These receptors were obtained from a woman between 25 and 40 years old in good health and CMV-seronegative.

The chain has TRBV19 and TRBJ1-2, with TRBD1 identical over 7 bases. Looked up from germline, CDR1 is LNHDA and CDR2 is SQIVND (reference sequence). The ends lost 7 bases at V and 4 bases at J; junction bases unmatched: 12. The CDR3 covers 15 residues. CDR3 nucleotides: TGTGCCAGTAACCTAGGACAGGCCCTGGGCTATGGCTACACCTTC. Translating it yields CASNLGQALGYGYTF. The full variable domain, its missing parts supplied by reference TRBV19 and TRBJ1-2, is DGGITQSPKYLFRKEGQNVTLSCEQNLNHDAMYWYRQDPGQGLRLIYYSQIVNDFQKGDIAEGYSVSREKKESFPLTVTSAQKNPTAFYLCASNLGQALGYGYTFGSGTRLTVV.

The chain recombines TRBV5-1 with TRBJ1-2; 8 bases match TRBD1. V was pared by 0 bases and J by 4 bases, with 5 bases of the junction left unmatched. Germline V gene sequence: CDR1 SGHRS, CDR2 YFSETQ. The CDR3 has 15 residues. CDR3 sequence: CASSLGPTGGYGYTF. As DNA, the CDR3 is TGCGCCAGCAGCTTGGGTCCCACAGGGGGCTATGGCTACACCTTC.

V gene TRBV18 combines with J gene TRBJ2-7, with 10 bases matching TRBD2. Per the germline V gene, CDR1 is KGHSH and CDR2 is LQKENI. CDR3 size: 15 residues. V trimming: 6 bases; J trimming: 3 bases; junction bases outside the gene matches: 8. CDR3 residues: CASSTGLAANYEQYF. The CDR3 coding sequence is TGTGCCAGCTCCACCGGACTAGCGGCGAACTACGAGCAGTACTTC.

The V gene is TRBV2, the J gene TRBJ1-2; TRBD1 aligns across 10 bases. Trimming cost V 6 bases and J 7 bases; bases outside gene matches: 5. The CDR3 has 13 amino acids. In germline, CDR1 is SNHLY, CDR2 FYNNEI. The CDR3 loop is CASRDGQGGGYTF. CDR3 coding DNA: TGTGCCAGCAGAGATGGACAGGGGGGTGGCTACACCTTC.

The chain is built from TRBV10-3 and TRBJ2-3, with 11 positions matching TRBD2. With 3 bases clipped from V and 8 bases from J, the junction kept 10 bases outside the gene matches. The CDR3 has 16 amino acids. The germline gives CDR1 ENHRY, CDR2 SYGVKD. CDR3 DNA sequence: TGTGCCATCAGTGACACCTTTAGCGGGGGGGAAACTACGCAGTATTTT. It encodes CAISDTFSGGETTQYF.

The chain couples TRBV19 to TRBJ2-1, with TRBD2 matching 12 bases. V dropped 4 bases and J dropped 5; count of bases not matched to a gene: 3. Germline loops: CDR1 LNHDA, CDR2 SQIVND (reference sequence). This CDR3 is 15 amino acids long. The CDR3 here is CASSRRLAGDNEQFF. As DNA, the CDR3 is TGTGCCAGTAGTAGGCGACTAGCGGGAGACAATGAGCAGTTCTTC.

V and J are TRBV6-6 and TRBJ2-7, with 10 bases aligning to TRBD1. V lost 1 base to trimming and J lost 5 bases; unmatched junction nucleotides: 5. The CDR3 consists of 15 residues. Looked up from germline, CDR1 is MNHNY and CDR2 is SVGAGI (reference sequence). The CDR3 reads CASSYFGQGGNEQYF. The CDR3 DNA follows: TGTGCCAGCAGTTACTTTGGACAGGGGGGCAACGAGCAGTACTTC.

The genes are TRBV15 and TRBJ2-7, with 10 bases lining up with TRBD1. Germline CDR1 LNHNV, CDR2 YYDKDF (reference sequence). There are 16 residues in the CDR3. V dropped 3 bases and J dropped 7; count of bases not matched to a gene: 12. The DNA of the CDR3 is TGTGCCACCAGCAGTGGCGCCGGGACAGGGGATCTTGAGCAGTACTTC. Encoded protein: CATSSGAGTGDLEQYF.

The rearrangement joins TRBV5-1 to TRBJ1-1, with unresolved D. CDR1 and CDR2 (germline): SGHRS, YFSETQ. The CDR3 runs 14 residues. The V end lost 0 bases, the J end lost 0 bases, and 6 bases lay between the germline ends. The CDR3 is CASSLDRMNTEAFF. The CDR3 DNA reads TGCGCCAGCAGCTTGGACAGAATGAACACTGAAGCTTTCTTT.

The V and J genes are TRBV6-5 and TRBJ2-1; 13 bases agree with TRBD2. J lost 7 bases, V lost 2 bases, and 5 bases had no gene match. CDR1 is MNHEY and CDR2 is SVGAGI in the germline V gene. The CDR3 totals 16 residues. CDR3 in DNA: TGTGCCAGCAGTTACACCATACTAGCGGGGGGGAATGAGCAGTTCTTC. As protein: CASSYTILAGGNEQFF.

V gene TRBV9 combines with J gene TRBJ2-1; 9 bases align to TRBD2. CDR1 SGDLS and CDR2 YYNGEE come from the germline V gene. With V trimmed by 0 bases and J by 8 bases, 6 bases remained unmatched. This CDR3 is 15 amino acids long. CDR3 coding DNA: TGTGCCAGCAGCGTAGTGGGCGGGGGGGCGGATGAGCAGTTCTTC. As protein: CASSVVGGGADEQFF.

The CDR3 loop is CASSLGTDTGRTEAFF. Here the CDR3 DNA reads TGCGCCAGCAGCTTGGGGACAGATACGGGGCGCACTGAAGCTTTCTTT. The V and J genes are TRBV5-1 and TRBJ1-1; possible D gene TRBD1, 6 bases. This CDR3 contains 16 residues. V lost 0 bases and J lost 4, with 16 bases in between. Germline lookup yields CDR1 SGHRS and CDR2 YFSETQ.

The genes are TRBV6-1 and TRBJ1-5; 8 bases map to TRBD1. V was clipped by 6 bases and J by 4 bases; unmatched bases: 8. The CDR3 covers 15 residues. Germline V gene sequence: CDR1 MNHNS, CDR2 SASEGT. CDR3 residues: CASSPGTGSNQPQHF. In nucleotides, the CDR3 is TGTGCCAGCAGCCCCGGGACAGGATCAAATCAGCCCCAGCATTTT.

For the CDR3, the DNA is TGCGCCAGCAGCTTGGCCCCCGGGACTAGTGGTGGGGATACGCAGTATTTT. It codes for CASSLAPGTSGGDTQYF. The chain is built from TRBV5-1 and TRBJ2-3; 8 bases fit TRBD2. The CDR3 has 17 residues. Losses at the gene ends were 0 bases for V and 6 bases for J; bases not matched to a gene: 12. Germline loops: CDR1 SGHRS, CDR2 YFSETQ.

This rearrangement joins TRBV2 to TRBJ2-5; 7 bases agree with TRBD2. The last part of the DNA fits TRBJ2-7 better; the J call may be wrong. The CDR3 covers 13 residues. Germline V gene sequence: CDR1 SNHLY, CDR2 FYNNEI. Written as DNA, the CDR3 is TGTGCCAGCAGTGAAAGTCTAGCGGCCGAGCAGTACTTC. Its translation is CASSESLAAEQYF.

CDR3 region: CASSQTRDRDPYGYTF. The DNA of the CDR3 is TGCGCCAGCAGCCAGACCCGGGACAGGGATCCCTATGGCTACACCTTC. V is TRBV4-1 and J is TRBJ1-2, with 9 bases identical to TRBD1. From germline, CDR1 is MGHRA and CDR2 YSYEKL. CDR3 length: 16 amino acids. Unmatched junction bases numbered 9, after V lost 3 bases and J lost 4 bases.

The rearrangement uses TRBV5-5 and TRBJ1-5, with D possibly matching TRBD1 (5 bases). CDR3 length: 16 amino acids. The germline CDR1 and CDR2 sequences are SGHKS and YYEKEE (reference sequence). Trimming removed 1 base from V and 5 bases from J, with 16 bases in between. The CDR3: CASSLRAGNLDQPQHF. For the CDR3, the DNA is TGTGCCAGCAGCTTGCGGGCAGGGAATTTGGATCAGCCCCAGCATTTT.